Sequencing of this TCR beta chain was carried out in a study of T cell responses to AZD1222 COVID-19 vaccine. Using immunoSEQ multiplex PCR, the repertoire was profiled, and TCRdb retains in-frame clones only, with some absent. This table has tens of thousands of clones, approximately 88% appearing once. Whole-study findings and limits: Spike-wide vaccine-associated CD4 TCRs dominated at 160-218 and 743-854. Every sample of the repertoires postdated the peak T cell response. Possibly, clonal diversity was underestimated; donors were largely white British and included more females. Reportedly, nearly half the spike-specific TCRs target unmutated variant regions.

There are 15 residues in the CDR3. V was clipped by 6 bases and J by 6 bases, with 20 bases between them. Germline loops: CDR1 MDHEN, CDR2 SYDVKM. Comments on this clone: Its antigen is as yet unknown.

The chain couples TRBV28 to TRBJ1-1, with a weak D call TRBD1 (6 bases). The source material was peripheral blood, sampled on day 0 of AZD1222 vaccination. The clonotype was recovered from an adult in good health. The CDR3 DNA reads TGTGCCAGCAGCCCAACTGCGGGGGCTGGGTCTGAAGCTTTCTTT. Encoded protein: CASSPTAGAGSEAFF.